This T cell receptor beta chain was captured by sequencing in a study of read filtering for tumor transcriptome and immune sequencing. About the research overall: Patients were about 18 male and roughly 15 female, mean age roughly 68 years, range roughly 45 to 85.

This clonotype was picked up many times. From 400 to 450 ng of RNA, a library with molecular barcoded alpha/delta and beta/gamma adaptors was made. Using its own MiXCR run on the reads, TCRdb lists one record per CDR3 protein. This repertoire shows 25,000 or so distinct CDR3 sequences, around 20% found once; its top ten account for 15% to 20%. The sample was a population of CD138-negative cells sorted from bone marrow. The sequence was obtained from a donor at least 40 years old with multiple myeloma.

The CDR3 DNA follows: TGTGCCAGCAGAACTCCGGGACAGGGGGCGTCCGGGGAGCTGTTTTTT. Its translation is CASRTPGQGASGELFF. The chain recombines TRBV6-2 or TRBV6-3 with TRBJ2-2, with 12 bases identical to TRBD1. This CDR3 is built from 16 residues. Looked up from germline, CDR1 is MNHEY and CDR2 is SVGEGT. V trimming: 6 bases; J trimming: 6 bases; junction bases outside the gene matches: 8.